This is a list of T cell receptor beta chains from one sample in a study of control samples from healthy donors and cancer patients. Sequenced by immunoSEQ multiplex PCR; TCRdb stores in-frame clones only, minus some. Here the sample spans roughly 100,000 clones, 85% to 90% being singletons. Specimen: blood. These receptors were obtained from a woman aged 50 to 60 in good health. Both conserved end residues are part of each CDR3. Each record gives: J gene, V gene, D gene, clone size, CDR3 DNA, CDR3 protein. D genes are given only for firm matches. Clone size is given for some rows only: seen once, a few or many times, or a class if the clone is expanded.

>TRBJ1-2|TRBV29-1|TRBD1|-
TGCAGCGTTGGTCGCAGGGGGCAATTTGGCTACACCTTC
CSVGRRGQFGYTF
>TRBJ1-2|TRBV28|-|-
TGTGCCAGCAGACCGATAACGAGCGGCTACACCTTC
CASRPITSGYTF
>TRBJ1-5|TRBV5-5|TRBD1|once
TGTGCCAGCAGCTTGGACCCAGGACAGGGATATCATCAGCCCCAGCATTTT
CASSLDPGQGYHQPQHF
>TRBJ1-1|TRBV7-3|TRBD1|-
TGTGCCAGCAGAGCTACAGGGGGTACTAACACTGAAGCTTTCTTT
CASRATGGTNTEAFF
>TRBJ2-1|TRBV15|TRBD2|-
TGTGCCACCAGCAGAGGATGGAGACTAGCGGGGGACAATGAGCAGTTCTTC
CATSRGWRLAGDNEQFF
>TRBJ1-5|TRBV4-2|TRBD1|-
TGTGCCAGCAGCCAAGGGACAGGGAATCAGCCCCAGCATTTT
CASSQGTGNQPQHF
>TRBJ1-2|TRBV28|-|-
TGTGCCAGCAGTTTAAGGACCGGGACCTTCCCTAGAGGCTACACCTTC
CASSLRTGTFPRGYTF
>TRBJ1-2|TRBV4-3|TRBD1|-
TGCGCCAGCAGCCAATCAGCGACAGGGCCGATCTATGGCTACACCTTC
CASSQSATGPIYGYTF
>TRBJ2-6|TRBV7-3|-|-
TGTGCCAGCAGCCCCCGAGGGTCTGGGGCCAACGTCCTGACTTTC
CASSPRGSGANVLTF
>TRBJ2-3|TRBV28|-|-
TGTGCCAGCAGCCCCGGCCCAGATACGCAGTATTTT
CASSPGPDTQYF
>TRBJ1-1|TRBV2|-|-
TGTGCCAGCAGGGGATTCATGAACACTGAAGCTTTCTTT
CASRGFMNTEAFF
>TRBJ1-6|TRBV2|-|-
TGTGCCAGCAGCCGGAACGACAGGCCTAATTCACCCCTCCACTTT
CASSRNDRPNSPLHF
>TRBJ1-6|TRBV6-5|-|-
TGTGCCAGCAGCTACCGGGAGGGAGACAATTCACCCCTCCACTTT
CASSYREGDNSPLHF
>TRBJ1-4|TRBV7-2|TRBD1|-
TGTGCCAGCAGGCGGGACAGTGTTAATGAAAAACTGTTTTTT
CASRRDSVNEKLFF
>TRBJ2-7|TRBV13|TRBD1|-
TGTGCCAGCAGCTGGAGGTCGACAGGGACCTTCTACGAGCAGTACTTC
CASSWRSTGTFYEQYF
>TRBJ1-2|TRBV7-2|-|-
TGTGCCAGCAGCGGGATCGGGGTGACCTATGGCTACACCTTC
CASSGIGVTYGYTF
>TRBJ2-5|TRBV9|-|-
TGTGCCAGCAGTCGCCGGGAGCAAGAGACCCAGTACTTC
CASSRREQETQYF
>TRBJ1-3|TRBV12-3/TRBV12-4|-|-
TGTGCCAGCAGTTTGACAGGAAACACCATATATTTT
CASSLTGNTIYF
>TRBJ1-5|TRBV7-8|-|-
TGTGCCAGCAGCGAACGGGACATTAGCAATCAGCCCCAGCATTTT
CASSERDISNQPQHF
>TRBJ2-3|TRBV11-2|-|-
TGTGCCAGCAGCTTTCTAGGGGGGACGCAGTATTTT
CASSFLGGTQYF
>TRBJ1-3|TRBV7-9|-|-
TGTGCCAGCAGCTTTAGTTCCCGGGGCTCCGGAAACACCATATATTTT
CASSFSSRGSGNTIYF
>TRBJ2-3|TRBV5-1|TRBD2|-
TGCGCCAGCACTGAGACTAGCGGGGGAGATACGCAGTATTTT
CASTETSGGDTQYF
>TRBJ1-2|TRBV5-6|-|-
TGTGCCAGCAGCTTAGGGAGTAACTATGGCTACACCTTC
CASSLGSNYGYTF
>TRBJ1-3|TRBV29-1|-|-
TGCAGCGTTGCTCCCCAGGCAAACACCATATATTTT
CSVAPQANTIYF
>TRBJ1-1|TRBV5-1|-|once
TGCGCCAGCAGCACACCGGGTCGTCGGATGAACACTGAAGCTTTCTTT
CASSTPGRRMNTEAFF
>TRBJ1-5|TRBV19|-|-
TGTGCCAGTAGGAGGAGACCGACCGGAGACAATAGCAATCAGCCCCAGCATTTT
CASRRRPTGDNSNQPQHF
>TRBJ1-3|TRBV30|TRBD1|few
TGTGCCTGGAGTGTAGGGACAGTACGACTCTCTGGAAACACCATATATTTT
CAWSVGTVRLSGNTIYF
>TRBJ1-6|TRBV5-1|TRBD1|once
TGCGCCAGCAGCTCGGGACAGGCGCACCTGTATTCACCCCTCCACTTT
CASSSGQAHLYSPLHF
>TRBJ1-5|TRBV12-3/TRBV12-4|-|-
TGTGCCAGCAGGATAGACAGTCATCAGCCCCAGCATTTT
CASRIDSHQPQHF
>TRBJ2-5|TRBV2|-|-
TGTGCCAGCATCTATAATCTCGGGGAGACCCAGTACTTC
CASIYNLGETQYF
>TRBJ2-1|TRBV15|-|-
TGTGCCACCAGCACGGGACCATCCTCCTACAATGAGCAGTTCTTC
CATSTGPSSYNEQFF
>TRBJ2-2|TRBV6-5|TRBD1|-
TGTGCCAGCAGCCTAGGGGGCTCGGACACCGGGGAGCTGTTTTTT
CASSLGGSDTGELFF
>TRBJ1-3|TRBV28|-|-
TGTGCCAGCAGTTTTCGGGGCGTCCAGAAGGACACCATATATTTT
CASSFRGVQKDTIYF
>TRBJ2-7|TRBV7-2|-|-
TGTGCCAGCAGCCCCCAGGCCTCCTACGAGCAGTACTTC
CASSPQASYEQYF
>TRBJ2-2|TRBV7-2|TRBD2|-
TGTGCCAGCAGCTTAAGGAAACTAGCGTCCGGGGAGCTGTTTTTT
CASSLRKLASGELFF
>TRBJ2-1|TRBV5-1|TRBD2|-
TGCGCCAGCACCACGGCTGGGACTAGCGGGTACTACAATGAGCAGTTCTTC
CASTTAGTSGYYNEQFF
>TRBJ1-2|TRBV4-3|TRBD1|-
TGCGCCAGCAGCCAACTTTCAACAGGGGGCTATGGCTACACCTTC
CASSQLSTGGYGYTF
>TRBJ2-7|TRBV7-2|-|-
TGTGCCAGCAGCCCAGCGGTATTCGGGCTTGGGGAGCAGTACTTC
CASSPAVFGLGEQYF
>TRBJ1-4|TRBV5-4|-|-
TGTGCCAGCAGCTTGAAGGACCTAAATGAAAAACTGTTTTTT
CASSLKDLNEKLFF
>TRBJ1-2|TRBV7-2|-|-
TGTGCCAGCAGCCCCGTTGGGACTCTCTATGGCTACACCTTC
CASSPVGTLYGYTF
>TRBJ2-7|TRBV27|-|-
TGTGCCAGCAGTTTTGGCGCCGGGAGAGCCCGCTACGAGCAGTACTTC
CASSFGAGRARYEQYF
>TRBJ1-2|TRBV29-1|-|-
TGCAGCGTTGAGCTCCCCCTCTCCTATGGCTACACCTTC
CSVELPLSYGYTF
>TRBJ1-1|TRBV5-6|-|once
TGTGCCAGCAGTGCAGTGGTAAACACTGAAGCTTTCTTT
CASSAVVNTEAFF
>TRBJ2-5|TRBV7-7|-|few
TGTGCCAGCAGCTTAGCGGGGCACCAAGAGACCCAGTACTTC
CASSLAGHQETQYF
>TRBJ2-7|TRBV3-1/TRBV3-2|TRBD2|-
TGTGCCAGCAGCCAAGGGGTTAGCGGGACCCTCCCGCGGTACTTC
CASSQGVSGTLPRYF
>TRBJ2-1|TRBV30|TRBD2|-
TGTGCCTGGAGGCTCCCTGTTAGCGGGAGGCGCAATGAGCAGTTCTTC
CAWRLPVSGRRNEQFF
>TRBJ1-5|TRBV19|-|-
TGTGCCAGTAGTATAGTTGGGGCAGGGAAAGGATATCAGCCCCAGCATTTT
CASSIVGAGKGYQPQHF
>TRBJ1-4|TRBV11-2|TRBD1|-
TGTGCCAGCAGCTTAGATCATAGGACAGGGAATGAAAAACTGTTTTTT
CASSLDHRTGNEKLFF
>TRBJ1-5|TRBV28|-|-
TGTGCCGGGCAGGCTGGCGGTCGCGGTACCAATCAGCCCCAGCATTTT
CAGQAGGRGTNQPQHF
>TRBJ1-2|TRBV3-1/TRBV3-2|-|once
TGTGCCAGCAGCCCGCAGCTTGGGCCAGGGTATGGCTACACCTTC
CASSPQLGPGYGYTF
>TRBJ2-7|TRBV11-3|-|-
TGTGCCAGCAGCCCCTTGACTAGGAGCACCTACGAGCAGTACTTC
CASSPLTRSTYEQYF
>TRBJ2-1|TRBV10-3|TRBD2|-
TGTGCCATCAGTGAAGTGGGAGCCGGGACTAGCGGCTCCTACAATGAGCAGTTCTTC
CAISEVGAGTSGSYNEQFF
>TRBJ1-1|TRBV4-1|-|-
TGCGCCAGCAGCCAACCGGTCTCGGGACCTGAAGCTTTCTTT
CASSQPVSGPEAFF
>TRBJ1-1|TRBV27|TRBD1|-
TGTGCCAGCAGGAGAAGGACAGGGTTTGGGGACACTGAAGCTTTCTTT
CASRRRTGFGDTEAFF
>TRBJ1-1|TRBV6-4|-|-
TGTGCCAGCAGTGACGGAGGCATGAACACTGAAGCTTTCTTT
CASSDGGMNTEAFF
>TRBJ1-3|TRBV6-5|-|medium-sized
TGTGCCAGCAGACGGGACAACTCTGGAAACACCATATATTTT
CASRRDNSGNTIYF
>TRBJ1-4|TRBV9|-|-
TGTGCCAGCAGCGCCGGGAGGAGCCCGATTAATGAAAAACTGTTTTTT
CASSAGRSPINEKLFF
>TRBJ2-1|TRBV7-2|-|-
TGTGCCAGCAGCTTAGCAGTGGGGCCCTCCTACAATGAGCAGTTCTTC
CASSLAVGPSYNEQFF
>TRBJ1-3|TRBV18|-|-
TGTGCCAGTTCTACAGCGATCTCTGGAAACACCATATATTTT
CASSTAISGNTIYF
>TRBJ2-5|TRBV29-1|TRBD1|-
TGCAGCGGAACCAGACAGGGCCTAGAGACCCAGTACTTC
CSGTRQGLETQYF